The T cell receptor (beta chain) described here comes from a study of blood T cell repertoires in COVID-19. Across the whole study: The United States, Italy and Spain provided the acute and convalescent COVID-19 samples. PBMCs, B-cell-depleted T cells, or T cells were the source of the cDNA or gDNA that made up the material.

Germline V CDR1 and CDR2: MNHNS, SASEGT. Between the trimmed V and J ends, which lost 4 bases and 0 bases, there was a span of 16 bases. The CDR3 totals 17 residues. Authors' processing steps: Cell counts per sample came from amplifying reference gene primers. Some clones are missing from TCRdb's copy, which holds only in-frame ones; the method was immunoSEQ multiplex PCR. V, J and clone size derive from that table, while D and trimming were established from the DNA sequence. The profile shows some 130,000 clones, around nine tenths of them singletons. Seattle cases were enrolled at active infection and followed longitudinally.

The J gene is TRBJ1-3, the V gene TRBV6-1; perhaps TRBD1 as D (6 bases). The origin of this receptor is a woman aged 70-85 years with COVID-19, enrolled during active disease. What was sequenced was peripheral blood. CDR3 sequence (DNA): TGTGCCAGCAGTGCCCTACAGGGCTCCATCTCTGGAAACACCATATATTTT. Encoded protein: CASSALQGSISGNTIYF.